This entry lists 4 T cell receptor beta chains sequenced from one sample in a study of blood T cell repertoires in COVID-19. Only in-frame clones appear in the TCRdb table, and some are missing; sequencing was by immunoSEQ multiplex PCR. The sample consists of 75,000 to 90,000 clones, roughly 80% of them appearing once. Sequenced: peripheral blood. The receptors originated from a woman between 35 and 50 years old with active or convalescent COVID-19.

The V and J genes are TRBV30 and TRBJ1-6; maybe TRBD1 (5 bases). The CDR3 spans 14 residues. Germline V gives CDR1 GTSNPN, CDR2 SVGIG (reference sequence). V was clipped by 6 bases and J by 1 base, with 10 bases between them. The CDR3 is CACIGGSYNSPLHF. As DNA, the CDR3 is TGTGCCTGTATCGGGGGATCCTATAATTCACCCCTCCACTTT.

This clone was found a few times. The chain recombines TRBV30 with TRBJ2-1; 9 nucleotides align to TRBD1. CDR1 is GTSNPN, CDR2 SVGIG, per germline (reference sequence). J was trimmed by 8 bases and V by 2 bases; bases with no gene match: 7. The CDR3 is 14 residues long. CDR3 in DNA: TGTGCCTGGAGTTTCGGGACAGGGTCCCATGAGCAGTTCTTC. Encoded protein: CAWSFGTGSHEQFF.

This chain uses TRBV19 with TRBJ2-3; 10 bases agree with TRBD2. V lost 7 bases to trimming and J lost 0 bases; unmatched junction nucleotides: 4. The CDR3 extends over 15 amino acids. Germline V gives CDR1 LNHDA, CDR2 SQIVND (reference sequence). The CDR3 loop reads CASIRTSGSTDTQYF. The CDR3 nucleotides read TGTGCCAGTATCAGGACTAGCGGTAGCACAGATACGCAGTATTTT. Complete variable domain (other parts from reference TRBV19 and TRBJ2-3): DGGITQSPKYLFRKEGQNVTLSCEQNLNHDAMYWYRQDPGQGLRLIYYSQIVNDFQKGDIAEGYSVSREKKESFPLTVTSAQKNPTAFYLCASIRTSGSTDTQYFGPGTRLTVL.

This clone was picked up a small number of times. V gene TRBV28 combines with J gene TRBJ1-1; D is unresolved. The germline CDR1 and CDR2 sequences are MDHEN and SYDVKM. This CDR3 has 17 residues. The V end was cut by 2 bases, the J end by 1 base, with 17 bases between. The CDR3 loop is CASSLPPAVRKNTEAFF. Here the CDR3 DNA reads TGTGCCAGCAGTTTACCACCAGCAGTGCGGAAGAACACTGAAGCTTTCTTT. Supplemented by reference TRBV28 and TRBJ1-1, the full variable domain reads DVKVTQSSRYLVKRTGEKVFLECVQDMDHENMFWYRQDPGLGLRLIYFSYDVKMKEKGDIPEGYSVSREKKERFSLILESASTNQTSMYLCASSLPPAVRKNTEAFFGQGTRLTVV.